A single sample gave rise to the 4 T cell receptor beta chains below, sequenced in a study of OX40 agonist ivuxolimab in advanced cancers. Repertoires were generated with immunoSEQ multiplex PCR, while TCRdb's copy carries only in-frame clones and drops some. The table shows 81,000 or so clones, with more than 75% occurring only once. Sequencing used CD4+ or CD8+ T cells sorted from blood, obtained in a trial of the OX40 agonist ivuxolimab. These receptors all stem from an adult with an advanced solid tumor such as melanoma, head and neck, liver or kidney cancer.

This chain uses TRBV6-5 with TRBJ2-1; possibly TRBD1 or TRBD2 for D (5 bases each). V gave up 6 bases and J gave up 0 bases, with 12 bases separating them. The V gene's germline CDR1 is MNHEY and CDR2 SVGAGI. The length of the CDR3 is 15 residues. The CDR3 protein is CASSYGASSYNEQFF. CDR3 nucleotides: TGTGCCAGCAGCTACGGGGCTAGCTCCTACAATGAGCAGTTCTTC.

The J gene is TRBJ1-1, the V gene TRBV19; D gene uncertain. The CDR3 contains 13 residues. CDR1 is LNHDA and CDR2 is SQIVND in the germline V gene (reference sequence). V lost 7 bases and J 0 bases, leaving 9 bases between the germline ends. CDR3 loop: CASIRHLNTEAFF. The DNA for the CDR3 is TGTGCCAGTATCAGGCACCTGAACACTGAAGCTTTCTTT.

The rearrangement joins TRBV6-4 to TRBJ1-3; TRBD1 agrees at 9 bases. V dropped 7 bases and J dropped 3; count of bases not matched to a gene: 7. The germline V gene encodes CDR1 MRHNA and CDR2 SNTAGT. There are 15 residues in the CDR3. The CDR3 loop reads CASNTDRGVGNTIYF. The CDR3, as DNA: TGTGCCAGCAACACAGACAGGGGGGTTGGAAACACCATATATTTT.

Here the CDR3 reads CASRKTGRTATQYF. CDR3 in DNA: TGTGCCAGTAGGAAAACAGGGAGGACGGCTACGCAGTATTTT. The V call is TRBV19, the J call TRBJ2-3; D is perhaps TRBD1 or TRBD2 (6 bases each). Trimming took 6 bases from V and 8 from J, leaving 18 bases between them. In germline, CDR1 is LNHDA, CDR2 SQIVND (reference sequence). There are 14 residues in the CDR3.